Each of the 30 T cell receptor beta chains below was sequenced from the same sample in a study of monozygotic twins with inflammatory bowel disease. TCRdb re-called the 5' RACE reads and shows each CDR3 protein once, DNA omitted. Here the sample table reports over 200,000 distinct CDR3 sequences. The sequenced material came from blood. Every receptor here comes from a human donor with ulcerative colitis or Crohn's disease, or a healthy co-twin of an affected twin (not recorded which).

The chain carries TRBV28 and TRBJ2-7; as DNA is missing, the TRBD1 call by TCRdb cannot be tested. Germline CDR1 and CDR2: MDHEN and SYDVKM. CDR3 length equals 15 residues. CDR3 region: CASSFQPGVTYEQYF.

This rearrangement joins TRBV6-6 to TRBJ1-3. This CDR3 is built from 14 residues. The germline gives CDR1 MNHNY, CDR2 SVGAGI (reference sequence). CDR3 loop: CASRLTDSGNTIYF.

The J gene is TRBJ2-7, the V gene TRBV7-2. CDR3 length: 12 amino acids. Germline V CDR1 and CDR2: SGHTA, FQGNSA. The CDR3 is CASSLSGYEQYF.

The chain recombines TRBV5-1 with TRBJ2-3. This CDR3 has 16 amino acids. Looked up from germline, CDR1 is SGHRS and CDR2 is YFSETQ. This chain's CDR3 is CASSPQANSWRDTQYF.

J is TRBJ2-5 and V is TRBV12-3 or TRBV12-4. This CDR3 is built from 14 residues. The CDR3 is CASRTDGGTETQYF.

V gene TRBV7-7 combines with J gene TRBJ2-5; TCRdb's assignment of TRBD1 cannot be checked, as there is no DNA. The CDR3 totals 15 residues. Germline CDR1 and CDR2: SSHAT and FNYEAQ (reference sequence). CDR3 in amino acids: CASSPSRDRQETQYF.

This CDR3 is CASSQDGSGFNSPLHF. The rearrangement uses TRBV4-1 and TRBJ1-6. The germline V gene has CDR1 MGHRA and CDR2 YSYEKL. The CDR3 loop spans 16 amino acids.

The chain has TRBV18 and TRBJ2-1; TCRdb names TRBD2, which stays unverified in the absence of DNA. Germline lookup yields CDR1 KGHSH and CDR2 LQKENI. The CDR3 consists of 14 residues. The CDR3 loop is CASSPDLAGNEQFF.

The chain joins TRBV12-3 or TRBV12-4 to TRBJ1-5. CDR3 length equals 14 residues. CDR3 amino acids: CASSWAGTGEPQHF.

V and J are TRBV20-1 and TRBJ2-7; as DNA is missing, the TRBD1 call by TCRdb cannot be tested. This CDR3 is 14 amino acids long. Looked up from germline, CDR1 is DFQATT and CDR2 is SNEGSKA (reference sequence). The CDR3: CSATGRGSSYEQYF.

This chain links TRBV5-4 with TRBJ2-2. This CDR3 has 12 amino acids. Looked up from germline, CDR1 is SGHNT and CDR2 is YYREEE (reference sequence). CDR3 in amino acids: CASSLVDGELFF.

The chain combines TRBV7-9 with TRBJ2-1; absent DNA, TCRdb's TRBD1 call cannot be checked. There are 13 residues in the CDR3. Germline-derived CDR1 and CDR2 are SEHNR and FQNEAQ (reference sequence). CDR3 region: CASSFGQGVEQFF.

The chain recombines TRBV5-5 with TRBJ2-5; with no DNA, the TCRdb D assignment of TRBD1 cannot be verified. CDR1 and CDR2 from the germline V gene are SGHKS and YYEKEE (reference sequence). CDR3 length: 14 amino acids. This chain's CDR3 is CASSLGHLQETQYF.

Here the CDR3 reads CASSLDRGNSGNTIYF. V and J are TRBV11-2 and TRBJ1-3; there is no DNA to check the TCRdb D call of TRBD1. Germline loops: CDR1 SGHAT, CDR2 FQNNGV. The length of the CDR3 is 16 residues.

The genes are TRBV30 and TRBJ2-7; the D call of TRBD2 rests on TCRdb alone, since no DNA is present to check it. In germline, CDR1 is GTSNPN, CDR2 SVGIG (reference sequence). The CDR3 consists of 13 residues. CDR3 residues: CAWRGTAAYEQYF.

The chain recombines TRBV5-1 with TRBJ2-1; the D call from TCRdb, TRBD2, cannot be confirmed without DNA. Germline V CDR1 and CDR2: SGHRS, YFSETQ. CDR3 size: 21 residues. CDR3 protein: CASSLDPGLAGVLPVYNEQFF.

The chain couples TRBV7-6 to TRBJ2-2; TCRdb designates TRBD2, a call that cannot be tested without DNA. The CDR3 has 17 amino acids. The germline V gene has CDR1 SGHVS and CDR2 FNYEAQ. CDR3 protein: CASSPLTSGKTTGELFF.

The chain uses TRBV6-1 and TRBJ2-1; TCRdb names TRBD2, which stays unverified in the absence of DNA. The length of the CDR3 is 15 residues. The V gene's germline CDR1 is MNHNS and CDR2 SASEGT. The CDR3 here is CASRTSGLGYNEQFF.

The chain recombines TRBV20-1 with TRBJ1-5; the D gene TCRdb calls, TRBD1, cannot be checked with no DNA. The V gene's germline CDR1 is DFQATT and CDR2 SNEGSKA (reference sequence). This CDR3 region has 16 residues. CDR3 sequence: CSASWGTGARGQPQHF.

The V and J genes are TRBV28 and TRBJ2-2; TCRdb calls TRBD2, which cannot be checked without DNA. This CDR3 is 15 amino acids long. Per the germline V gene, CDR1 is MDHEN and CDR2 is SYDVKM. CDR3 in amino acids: CASSRIAGNTGELFF.

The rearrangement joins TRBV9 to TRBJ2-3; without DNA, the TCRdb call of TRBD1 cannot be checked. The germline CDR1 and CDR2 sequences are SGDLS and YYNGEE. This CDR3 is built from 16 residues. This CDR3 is CASSVVGGGTTDTQYF.

CDR3 protein: CAISEGKGTEAFF. The chain couples TRBV10-3 to TRBJ1-1; TCRdb gives TRBD1 as the D gene, but with no DNA this cannot be confirmed. The germline CDR1 and CDR2 sequences are ENHRY and SYGVKD. The CDR3 covers 13 residues.

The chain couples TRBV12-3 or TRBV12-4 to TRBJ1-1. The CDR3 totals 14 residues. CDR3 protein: CASSSTDLNTEAFF.

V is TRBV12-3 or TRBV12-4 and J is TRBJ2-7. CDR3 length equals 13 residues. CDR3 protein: CASTKLRSDEQYF.

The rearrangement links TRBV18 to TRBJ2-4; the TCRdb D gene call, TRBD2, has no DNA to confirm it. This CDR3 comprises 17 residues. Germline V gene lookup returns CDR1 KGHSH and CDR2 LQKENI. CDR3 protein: CASSPPPSGLAVHIQYF.

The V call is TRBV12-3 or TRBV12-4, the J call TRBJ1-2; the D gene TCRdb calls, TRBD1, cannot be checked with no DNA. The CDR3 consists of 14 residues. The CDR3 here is CASSTDRDSWGYTF.

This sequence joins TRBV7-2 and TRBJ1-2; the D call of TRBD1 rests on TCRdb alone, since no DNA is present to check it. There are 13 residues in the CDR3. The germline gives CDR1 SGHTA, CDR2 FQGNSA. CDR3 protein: CASRRDGLYGYTF.

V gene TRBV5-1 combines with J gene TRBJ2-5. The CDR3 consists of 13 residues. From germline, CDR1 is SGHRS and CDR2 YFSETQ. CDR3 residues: CASSPTLQETQYF.

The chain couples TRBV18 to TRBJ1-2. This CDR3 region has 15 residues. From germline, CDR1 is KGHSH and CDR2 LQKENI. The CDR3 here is CASSPPGAGRDGYTF.

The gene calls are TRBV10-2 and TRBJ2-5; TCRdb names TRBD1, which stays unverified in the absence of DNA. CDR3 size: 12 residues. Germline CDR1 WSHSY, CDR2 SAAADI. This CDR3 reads CASADREETQYF.